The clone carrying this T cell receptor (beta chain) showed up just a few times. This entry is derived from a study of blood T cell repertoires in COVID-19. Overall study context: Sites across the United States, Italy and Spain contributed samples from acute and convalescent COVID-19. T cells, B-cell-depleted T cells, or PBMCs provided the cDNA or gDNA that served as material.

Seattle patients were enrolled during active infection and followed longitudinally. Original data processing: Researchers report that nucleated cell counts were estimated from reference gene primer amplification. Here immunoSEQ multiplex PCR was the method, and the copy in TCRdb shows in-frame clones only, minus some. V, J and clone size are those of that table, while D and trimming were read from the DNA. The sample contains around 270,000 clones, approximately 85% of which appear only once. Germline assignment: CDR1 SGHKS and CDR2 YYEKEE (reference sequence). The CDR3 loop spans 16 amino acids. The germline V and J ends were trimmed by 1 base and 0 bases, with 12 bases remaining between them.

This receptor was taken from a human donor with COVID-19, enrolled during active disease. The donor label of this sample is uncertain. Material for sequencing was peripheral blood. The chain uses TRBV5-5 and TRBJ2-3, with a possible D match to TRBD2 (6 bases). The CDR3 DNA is TGTGCCAGCAGCTTGCCCTGGGCGGGAAGCACAGATACGCAGTATTTT. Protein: CASSLPWAGSTDTQYF.